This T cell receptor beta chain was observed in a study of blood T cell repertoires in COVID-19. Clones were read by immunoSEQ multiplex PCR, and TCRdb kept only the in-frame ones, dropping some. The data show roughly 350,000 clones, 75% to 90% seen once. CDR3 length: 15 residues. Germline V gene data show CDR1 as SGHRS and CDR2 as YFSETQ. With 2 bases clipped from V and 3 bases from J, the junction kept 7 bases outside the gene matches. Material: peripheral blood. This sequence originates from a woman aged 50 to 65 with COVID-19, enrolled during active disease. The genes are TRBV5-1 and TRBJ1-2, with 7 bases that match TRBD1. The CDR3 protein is CASSFFTGADYGYTF. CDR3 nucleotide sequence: TGCGCCAGCAGCTTCTTCACAGGGGCGGACTATGGCTACACCTTC.